What follows is one T cell receptor (beta chain) and its context. This record comes from a study of CD8+ T cells in alopecia areata. Treatment noted: oral pan-JAK inhibitor, 5-10 mg twice daily. As the sequencing template, cDNA was produced by extracting RNA and reverse transcribing it. Profiling relied on immunoSEQ multiplex PCR, and the TCRdb table lists in-frame clones only, not all of them. The repertoire holds about 88,000 clones, with around 47% as singletons. This clonotype originated in a human donor with alopecia areata. Sequencing was performed on CD8+ T cells sorted from blood, taken at week 24, from a patient treated with tofacitinib.

This chain's CDR3 is CASRLAGDSSYEQYF. DNA for the CDR3: TGCGCCAGCAGGTTAGCGGGAGACAGCTCCTACGAGCAGTACTTC. The chain recombines TRBV5-1 with TRBJ2-5, with 9 nucleotides matching TRBD2. Gene TRBJ2-7 matches the end of the DNA better, so the J call may be wrong. This CDR3 contains 15 residues. Germline CDR1 is SGHRS and CDR2 is YFSETQ.